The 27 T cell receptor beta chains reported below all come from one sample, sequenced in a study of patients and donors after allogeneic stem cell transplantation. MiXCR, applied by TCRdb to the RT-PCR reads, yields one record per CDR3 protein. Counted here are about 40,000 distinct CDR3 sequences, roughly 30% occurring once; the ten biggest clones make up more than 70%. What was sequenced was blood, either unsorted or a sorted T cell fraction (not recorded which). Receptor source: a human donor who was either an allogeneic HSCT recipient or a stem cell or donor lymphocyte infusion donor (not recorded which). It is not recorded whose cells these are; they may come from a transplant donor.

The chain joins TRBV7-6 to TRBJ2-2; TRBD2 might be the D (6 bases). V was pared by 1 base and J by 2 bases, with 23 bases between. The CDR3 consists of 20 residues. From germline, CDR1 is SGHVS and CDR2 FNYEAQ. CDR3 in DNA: TGTGCCAGCAGCTTAGTTGCTAGCGCTAGTCCACTGATTAACACCGGGGAGCTGTTTTTT. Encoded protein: CASSLVASASPLINTGELFF.

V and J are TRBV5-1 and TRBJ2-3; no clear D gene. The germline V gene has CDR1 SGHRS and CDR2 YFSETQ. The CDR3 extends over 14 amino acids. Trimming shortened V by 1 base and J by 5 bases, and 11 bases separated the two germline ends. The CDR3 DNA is TGCGCCAGCAGCTTGTCCAGCCCGAGAGATACGCAGTATTTT. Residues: CASSLSSPRDTQYF.

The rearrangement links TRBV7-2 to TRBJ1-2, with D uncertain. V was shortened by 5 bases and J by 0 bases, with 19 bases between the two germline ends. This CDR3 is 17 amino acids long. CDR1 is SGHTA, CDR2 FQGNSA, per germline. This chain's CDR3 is CASSEQPGLKTNYGYTF. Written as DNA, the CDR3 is TGTGCCAGCAGCGAACAACCGGGCCTAAAAACTAACTATGGCTACACCTTC. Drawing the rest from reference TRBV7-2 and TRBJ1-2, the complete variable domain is GAGVSQSPSNKVTEKGKDVELRCDPISGHTALYWYRQSLGQGLEFLIYFQGNSAPDKSGLPSDRFSAERTGGSVSTLTIQRTQQEDSAVYLCASSEQPGLKTNYGYTFGSGTRLTVV.

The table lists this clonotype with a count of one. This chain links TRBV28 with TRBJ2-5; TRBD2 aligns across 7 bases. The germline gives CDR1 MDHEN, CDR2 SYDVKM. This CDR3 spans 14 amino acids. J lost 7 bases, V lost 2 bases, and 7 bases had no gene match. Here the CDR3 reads CASSLLADAVTQYF. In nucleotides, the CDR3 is TGTGCCAGCAGTTTACTAGCGGACGCCGTGACCCAGTACTTC.

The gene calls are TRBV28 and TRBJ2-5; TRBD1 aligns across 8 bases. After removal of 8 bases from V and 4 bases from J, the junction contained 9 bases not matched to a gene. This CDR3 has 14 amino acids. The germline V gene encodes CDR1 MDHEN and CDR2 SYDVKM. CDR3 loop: CASGTQGVGETQYF. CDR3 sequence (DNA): TGTGCCAGCGGCACACAGGGGGTAGGAGAGACCCAGTACTTC.

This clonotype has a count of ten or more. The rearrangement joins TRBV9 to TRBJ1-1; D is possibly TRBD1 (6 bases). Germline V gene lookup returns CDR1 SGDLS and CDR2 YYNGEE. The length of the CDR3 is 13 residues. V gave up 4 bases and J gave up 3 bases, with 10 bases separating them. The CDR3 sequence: CASSLRGDTEAFF. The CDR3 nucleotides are TGTGCCAGCAGCCTTAGGGGGGACACTGAAGCTTTCTTT.

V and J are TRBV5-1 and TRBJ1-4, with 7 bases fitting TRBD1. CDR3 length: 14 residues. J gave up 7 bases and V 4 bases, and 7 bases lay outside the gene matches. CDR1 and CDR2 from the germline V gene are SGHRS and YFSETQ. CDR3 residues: CASSPRQGVEKLFF. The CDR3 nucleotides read TGCGCCAGCAGCCCCAGACAGGGAGTTGAAAAACTGTTTTTT.

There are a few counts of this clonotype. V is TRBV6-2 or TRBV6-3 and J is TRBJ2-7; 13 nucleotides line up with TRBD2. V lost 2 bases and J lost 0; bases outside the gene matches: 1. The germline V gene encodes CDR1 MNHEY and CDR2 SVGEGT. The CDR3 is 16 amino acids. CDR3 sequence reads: CASSYGTSGNSYEQYF. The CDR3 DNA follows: TGTGCCAGCAGTTACGGGACTAGCGGGAACTCCTACGAGCAGTACTTC.

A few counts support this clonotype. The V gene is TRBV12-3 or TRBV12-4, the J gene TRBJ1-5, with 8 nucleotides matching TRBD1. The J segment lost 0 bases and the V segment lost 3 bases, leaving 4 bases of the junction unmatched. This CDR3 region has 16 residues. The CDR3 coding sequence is TGTGCCAGCAGTTTCAGGGGACAGGTTAGCAATCAGCCCCAGCATTTT. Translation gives CASSFRGQVSNQPQHF.

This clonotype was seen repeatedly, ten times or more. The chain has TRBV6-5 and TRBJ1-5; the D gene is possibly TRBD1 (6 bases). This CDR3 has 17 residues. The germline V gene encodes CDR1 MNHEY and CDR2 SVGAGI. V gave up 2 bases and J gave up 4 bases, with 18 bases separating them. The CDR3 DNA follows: TGTGCCAGCAGTTACCATTGGTCCTCCGGGACAAATCAGCCCCAGCATTTT. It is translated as CASSYHWSSGTNQPQHF.

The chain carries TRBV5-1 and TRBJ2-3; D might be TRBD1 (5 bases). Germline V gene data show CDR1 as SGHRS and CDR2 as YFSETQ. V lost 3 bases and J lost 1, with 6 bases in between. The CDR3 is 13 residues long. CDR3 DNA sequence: TGCGCCAGCAGCTCACAGGGCACAGATACGCAGTATTTT. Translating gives CASSSQGTDTQYF.

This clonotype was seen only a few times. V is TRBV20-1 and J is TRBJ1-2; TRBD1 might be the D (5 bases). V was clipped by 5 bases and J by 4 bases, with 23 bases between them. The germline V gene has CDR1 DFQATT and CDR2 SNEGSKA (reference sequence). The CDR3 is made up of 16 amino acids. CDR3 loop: CSAQNVGAGWFYGYTF. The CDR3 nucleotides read TGCAGTGCTCAAAACGTAGGGGCAGGGTGGTTCTATGGCTACACCTTC.

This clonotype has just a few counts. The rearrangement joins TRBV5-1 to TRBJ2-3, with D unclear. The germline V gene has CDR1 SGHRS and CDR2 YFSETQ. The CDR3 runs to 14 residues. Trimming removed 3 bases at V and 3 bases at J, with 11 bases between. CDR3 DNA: TGCGCCAGCAGCTCGTCCACACGGACAGATACGCAGTATTTT. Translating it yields CASSSSTRTDTQYF.

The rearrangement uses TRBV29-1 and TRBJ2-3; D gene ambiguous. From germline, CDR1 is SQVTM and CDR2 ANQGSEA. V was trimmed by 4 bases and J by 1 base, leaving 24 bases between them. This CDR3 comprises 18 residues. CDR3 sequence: CSVGTFAPDPGRTDTQYF. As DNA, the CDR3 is TGCAGCGTTGGGACCTTTGCCCCGGATCCGGGCCGCACAGATACGCAGTATTTT.

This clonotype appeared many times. Here the CDR3 DNA reads TGCAGTGCATCGCCTACCGGGTCAAATCAGCCCCAGCATTTT. It translates to CSASPTGSNQPQHF. V and J are TRBV20-1 and TRBJ1-5; D is uncertain. CDR3 length: 14 amino acids. V was pared by 6 bases and J by 4 bases, with 16 bases between. Germline V lookup: CDR1 DFQATT, CDR2 SNEGSKA (reference sequence).

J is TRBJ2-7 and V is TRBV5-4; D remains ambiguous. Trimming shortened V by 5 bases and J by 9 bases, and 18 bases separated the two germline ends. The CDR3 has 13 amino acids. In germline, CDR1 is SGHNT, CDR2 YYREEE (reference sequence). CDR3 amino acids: CASRQSTVTRQYF. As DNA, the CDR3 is TGTGCCAGCAGACAAAGTACGGTTACGAGGCAGTACTTC.

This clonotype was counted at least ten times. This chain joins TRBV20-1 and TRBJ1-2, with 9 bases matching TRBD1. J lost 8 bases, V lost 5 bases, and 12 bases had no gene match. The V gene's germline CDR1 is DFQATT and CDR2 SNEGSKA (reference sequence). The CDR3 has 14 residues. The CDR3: CSARSTGTGYGYTF. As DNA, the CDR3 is TGCAGTGCTCGCTCCACCGGGACAGGGTACGGCTACACCTTC.

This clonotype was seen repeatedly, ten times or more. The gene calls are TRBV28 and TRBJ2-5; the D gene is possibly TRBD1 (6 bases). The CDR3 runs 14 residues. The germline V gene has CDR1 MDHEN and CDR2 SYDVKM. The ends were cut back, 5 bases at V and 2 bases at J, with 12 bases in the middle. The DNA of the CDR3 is TGTGCCAGCAGTGGGGACACTTTACAAGAGACCCAGTACTTC. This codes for CASSGDTLQETQYF.

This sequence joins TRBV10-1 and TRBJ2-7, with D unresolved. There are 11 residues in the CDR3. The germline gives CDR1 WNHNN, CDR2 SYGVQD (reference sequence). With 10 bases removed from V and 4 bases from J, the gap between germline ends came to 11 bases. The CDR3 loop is CATMGLYEQYF. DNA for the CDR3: TGCGCCACCATGGGTCTTTACGAGCAGTACTTC.

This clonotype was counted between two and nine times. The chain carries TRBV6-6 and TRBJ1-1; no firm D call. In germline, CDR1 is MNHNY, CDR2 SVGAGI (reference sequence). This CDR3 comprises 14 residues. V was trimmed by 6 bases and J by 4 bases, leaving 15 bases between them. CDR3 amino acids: CASSPTPVGTEAFF. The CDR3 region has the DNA TGTGCCAGCAGCCCCACCCCGGTCGGCACTGAAGCTTTCTTT.

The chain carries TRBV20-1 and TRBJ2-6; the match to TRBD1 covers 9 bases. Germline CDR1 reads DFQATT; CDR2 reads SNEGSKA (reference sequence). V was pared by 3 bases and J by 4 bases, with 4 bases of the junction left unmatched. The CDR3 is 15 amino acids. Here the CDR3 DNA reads TGCAGTGCTAGGGGGACAGGGTACGGGGCCAACGTCCTGACTTTC. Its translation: CSARGTGYGANVLTF.

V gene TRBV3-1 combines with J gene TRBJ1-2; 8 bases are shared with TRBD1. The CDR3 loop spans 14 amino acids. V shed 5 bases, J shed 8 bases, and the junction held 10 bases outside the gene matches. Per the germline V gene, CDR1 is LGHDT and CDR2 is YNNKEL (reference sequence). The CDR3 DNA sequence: TGTGCCAGCAGCTTGAGAACAGGGGGAGCCGGCTACACCTTC. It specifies CASSLRTGGAGYTF.

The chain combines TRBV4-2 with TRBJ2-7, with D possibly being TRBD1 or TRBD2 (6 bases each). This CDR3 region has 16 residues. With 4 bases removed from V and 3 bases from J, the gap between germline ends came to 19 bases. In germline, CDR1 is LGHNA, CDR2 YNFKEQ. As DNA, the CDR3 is TGTGCCAGCAGCCTGGTAGGGGGGCAGAGCGTCTACGAGCAGTACTTC. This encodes CASSLVGGQSVYEQYF.

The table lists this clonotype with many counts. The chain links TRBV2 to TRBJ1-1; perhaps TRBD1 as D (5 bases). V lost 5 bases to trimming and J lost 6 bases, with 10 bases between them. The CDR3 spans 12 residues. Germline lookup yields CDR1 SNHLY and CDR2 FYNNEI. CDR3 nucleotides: TGTGCCAGCAGTTCCCAGGGAGCTGAAGCTTTCTTT. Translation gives CASSSQGAEAFF. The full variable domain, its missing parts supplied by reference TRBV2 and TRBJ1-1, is EPEVTQTPSHQVTQMGQEVILRCVPISNHLYFYWYRQILGQKVEFLVSFYNNEISEKSEIFDDQFSVERPDGSNFTLKIRSTKLEDSAMYFCASSSQGAEAFFGQGTRLTVV.

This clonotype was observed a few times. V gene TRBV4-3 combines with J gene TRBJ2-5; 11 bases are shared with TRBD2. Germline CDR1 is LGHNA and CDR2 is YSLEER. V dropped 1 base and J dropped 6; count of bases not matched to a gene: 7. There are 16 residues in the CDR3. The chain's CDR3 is CASSQGSTSGRQTQYF. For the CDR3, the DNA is TGCGCCAGCAGCCAAGGGAGCACTAGCGGGAGACAGACCCAGTACTTC.

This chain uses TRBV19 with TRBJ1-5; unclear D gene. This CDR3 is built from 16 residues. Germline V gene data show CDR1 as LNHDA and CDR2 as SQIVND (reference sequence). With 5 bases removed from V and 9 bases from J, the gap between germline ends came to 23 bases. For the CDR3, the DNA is TGTGCCAGTAGTGCACCTACCGGGATATTATATCGGCCCCAGCATTTT. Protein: CASSAPTGILYRPQHF.

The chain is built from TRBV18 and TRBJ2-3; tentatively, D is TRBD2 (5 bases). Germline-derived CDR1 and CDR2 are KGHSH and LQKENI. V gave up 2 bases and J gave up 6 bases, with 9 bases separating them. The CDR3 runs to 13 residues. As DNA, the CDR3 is TGTGCCAGCTCACCAGGACGGGGTGATACGCAGTATTTT. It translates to CASSPGRGDTQYF.